The 10 T cell receptor beta chains reported below all come from one sample, sequenced in a study of CD8 T cells in ankylosing spondylitis. TCRdb used MiXCR to reprocess the 5' RACE reads, holding one entry per CDR3 protein. Of about 160,000 distinct CDR3 sequences listed, roughly 10% were seen once; the top ten hold about 14%. Sequenced: blood, either unsorted or a sorted T cell fraction (not recorded which). Source of these receptors: a female donor with ankylosing spondylitis or in good health (not recorded which).

The chain is built from TRBV6-1 and TRBJ2-7; TRBD1 is a possible D gene (5 bases). Deletions cut 7 bases from V and 0 bases from J, with 28 bases between. The CDR3 totals 19 residues. Germline V gives CDR1 MNHNS, CDR2 SASEGT. The CDR3 DNA reads TGTGCCAGCACCTCTGCCTACCTCGCCGACAGACCCAACTCCTACGAGCAGTACTTC. Translation gives CASTSAYLADRPNSYEQYF.

This clonotype was observed at least ten times. The rearrangement joins TRBV7-6 to TRBJ2-7, with D perhaps given as TRBD1 or TRBD2 (5 bases each). Germline V gives CDR1 SGHVS, CDR2 FNYEAQ. V was clipped by 2 bases and J by 7 bases, with 15 bases between them. This CDR3 is built from 14 residues. The CDR3 sequence: CASSLQGRATEQYF. The CDR3 DNA follows: TGTGCCAGCAGCTTACAGGGACGGGCCACAGAGCAGTACTTC.

This clonotype has more than one count but fewer than ten. The V gene is TRBV11-2, the J gene TRBJ1-2; a possible D gene is TRBD1 (6 bases). Trimming took 5 bases from V and 8 from J, leaving 21 bases between them. Germline CDR1 is SGHAT and CDR2 is FQNNGV. The CDR3 has 15 amino acids. The CDR3, as DNA: TGTGCCAGCAGCCCACTCCTGGGGGCCACGGAGGGCTACACCTTC. Protein: CASSPLLGATEGYTF.

This clonotype has a count of ten or more. This sequence joins TRBV7-6 and TRBJ2-5; TRBD2 is a possible D gene (5 bases). Germline V gene data show CDR1 as SGHVS and CDR2 as FNYEAQ. With 7 bases removed from V and 8 bases from J, the gap between germline ends came to 23 bases. The CDR3 totals 15 residues. The CDR3 reads CASTESASRYSTQYF. CDR3 bases: TGTGCCAGCACGGAATCGGCTAGCCGATATAGTACCCAGTACTTC.

The sample holds many counts of this clonotype. This chain uses TRBV4-3 with TRBJ1-1; 11 positions agree with TRBD1. The CDR3 extends over 17 amino acids. V shed 1 base and J 5 bases; nucleotides not matched to a gene: 9. Germline V gene data show CDR1 as LGHNA and CDR2 as YSLEER. DNA of the CDR3: TGCGCCAGCAGCCAAGGGACAGGGGGCTCAAGGGGTACTGAAGCTTTCTTT. Residues: CASSQGTGGSRGTEAFF.

The V gene is TRBV5-5, the J gene TRBJ2-2, with D possibly called TRBD1 or TRBD2 (5 bases each). The CDR3 length is 12 residues. Trimming removed 4 bases at V and 9 bases at J, with 10 bases between. Germline V lookup: CDR1 SGHKS, CDR2 YYEKEE (reference sequence). The DNA for the CDR3 is TGTGCCAGCAGCCCCGGGACGAGGGAGCTGTTTTTT. It translates to CASSPGTRELFF.

The rearrangement links TRBV15 to TRBJ1-1; the match to TRBD1 covers 9 bases. CDR1 LNHNV and CDR2 YYDKDF come from the germline V gene (reference sequence). The length of the CDR3 is 13 residues. Germline trimming cut 6 bases from V and 2 bases from J; bases unmatched to any gene: 1. Written as DNA, the CDR3 is TGTGCCACCAGGGGACAGGGAAACACTGAAGCTTTCTTT. This sequence encodes CATRGQGNTEAFF.

This clonotype was observed a handful of times. In nucleotides, the CDR3 is TGTGCCAGCAGCTACCGATCGGGCGGTTGGGGGGATACGCAGTATTTT. Protein product: CASSYRSGGWGDTQYF. V and J are TRBV7-8 and TRBJ2-3; D may be TRBD1 or TRBD2 (5 bases each). V dropped 4 bases and J dropped 6 bases, with 20 bases sitting between them. CDR3 length: 16 amino acids. CDR1 is SGHVS, CDR2 FQNEAQ, per germline.

At least ten counts were recorded for this clonotype. The chain joins TRBV7-9 to TRBJ2-7; D is undetermined. V was trimmed by 1 base and J by 5 bases, leaving 6 bases between them. The germline V gene has CDR1 SEHNR and CDR2 FQNEAQ (reference sequence). The CDR3 runs to 12 residues. CDR3 amino acids: CASSLGTNEQYF. In nucleotides, the CDR3 is TGTGCCAGCAGCTTAGGCACCAACGAGCAGTACTTC.

The sample holds a few counts of this clonotype. This rearrangement joins TRBV10-3 to TRBJ2-2; TRBD2 matches 12 bases. The trim removed 0 bases at V and 10 bases at J, leaving 6 bases unmatched. The germline CDR1 and CDR2 sequences are ENHRY and SYGVKD. The CDR3 is 16 residues long. The CDR3 region is CAISESRLAGVEELFF. The CDR3 DNA sequence: TGTGCCATCAGTGAGTCCAGACTAGCGGGAGTCGAGGAGCTGTTTTTT.